These 14 T cell receptor beta chains share one sample of origin, sequenced in a study of OX40 agonist ivuxolimab in advanced cancers. Repertoires were generated with immunoSEQ multiplex PCR, while TCRdb's copy carries only in-frame clones and drops some. The sample shows approximately 22,000 clones, more than 80% of them seen only once. Sequences were derived from CD4+ or CD8+ T cells sorted from blood, sampled in a trial of the OX40 agonist ivuxolimab. The receptors originated from an adult with an advanced solid tumor such as melanoma, head and neck, liver or kidney cancer.

The V and J genes are TRBV9 and TRBJ1-1; D gene unclear. This CDR3 comprises 13 residues. The V end lost 3 bases, the J end lost 3 bases, and 9 bases lay between the germline ends. Looked up from germline, CDR1 is SGDLS and CDR2 is YYNGEE. The CDR3 region is CASSGGGDTEAFF. The CDR3 coding sequence is TGTGCCAGCAGCGGGGGAGGTGACACTGAAGCTTTCTTT.

Only a few counts were recorded for this clone. This CDR3 is also generated by other DNA sequences in the sample. V and J are TRBV7-9 and TRBJ1-5; TRBD1 is a possible D gene (5 bases). The CDR3 is made up of 12 amino acids. Trimming left V 2 bases short and J 8 bases short, with 7 bases between. CDR1 is SEHNR, CDR2 FQNEAQ, per germline (reference sequence). The CDR3 reads CASSLQGKPQHF. DNA for the CDR3: TGTGCCAGCAGCTTACAGGGAAAGCCCCAGCATTTT.

V gene TRBV27 combines with J gene TRBJ1-5; D gene uncertain. From germline, CDR1 is MNHEY and CDR2 SMNVEV (reference sequence). Trimming pared 8 bases from V and 6 bases from J, leaving 2 bases between. This CDR3 has 9 amino acids. Here the CDR3 reads CASGQPQHF. The CDR3 DNA reads as TGTGCCAGCGGTCAGCCCCAGCATTTT.

This clone was seen only once. The chain joins TRBV10-1 to TRBJ2-1, with D maybe TRBD1 (6 bases). The CDR3 runs to 14 residues. The V and J ends lost 0 bases and 6 bases respectively, with 9 bases between them. Germline V gene sequence: CDR1 WNHNN, CDR2 SYGVQD (reference sequence). In DNA, the CDR3 is TGCGCCAGCAGTGAGTCATCAGGGGCCAATGAGCAGTTCTTC. This translates into CASSESSGANEQFF.

The chain uses TRBV30 and TRBJ2-1, with a weak D call TRBD2 (5 bases). The CDR3 runs 14 residues. Trimming removed 2 bases at V and 0 bases at J, with 8 bases between. Germline V gene data show CDR1 as GTSNPN and CDR2 as SVGIG (reference sequence). CDR3 sequence reads: CAWSRGSSYNEQFF. CDR3 coding DNA: TGTGCCTGGAGTCGGGGTAGCTCCTACAATGAGCAGTTCTTC. The full variable domain, with the rest looked up from reference TRBV30 and TRBJ2-1, is SQTIHQWPATLVQPVGSPLSLECTVEGTSNPNLYWYRQAAGRGLQLLFYSVGIGQISSEVPQNLSASRPQDRQFILSSKKLLLSDSGFYLCAWSRGSSYNEQFFGPGTRLTVL.

V is TRBV5-1 and J is TRBJ2-1, with 8 bases identical to TRBD2. Germline CDR1 reads SGHRS; CDR2 reads YFSETQ. The CDR3 is made up of 17 amino acids. With V trimmed by 0 bases and J by 7 bases, 12 bases remained unmatched. The CDR3 loop reads CASSLDSGGSGTNEQFF. CDR3 nucleotides: TGCGCCAGCAGCTTGGACTCTGGGGGTAGCGGGACTAATGAGCAGTTCTTC. The variable domain in full, completed from reference TRBV5-1 and TRBJ2-1, reads KAGVTQTPRYLIKTRGQQVTLSCSPISGHRSVSWYQQTPGQGLQFLFEYFSETQRNKGNFPGRFSGRQFSNSRSEMNVSTLELGDSALYLCASSLDSGGSGTNEQFFGPGTRLTVL.

This chain connects TRBV5-8 to TRBJ1-5; D is undetermined. V lost 0 bases to trimming and J lost 0 bases, with 7 bases between them. The CDR3 is 15 amino acids. Per germline, CDR1 SGHTS and CDR2 YDEGEE. CDR3 amino acids: CASSLGRDSNQPQHF. CDR3 DNA sequence: TGTGCCAGCAGCTTGGGACGGGATAGCAATCAGCCCCAGCATTTT.

The rearrangement links TRBV28 to TRBJ1-5, with a weak D call TRBD1 (6 bases). The V and J ends lost 1 base and 5 bases respectively, with 18 bases between them. Per the germline V gene, CDR1 is MDHEN and CDR2 is SYDVKM. The CDR3 contains 17 residues. CDR3 sequence reads: CASSLFSGQTGDQPQHF. CDR3 in DNA: TGTGCCAGCAGTTTATTTTCCGGACAGACGGGGGATCAGCCCCAGCATTTT.

The chain recombines TRBV6-1 with TRBJ2-3; 8 bases are shared with TRBD2. Germline trimming cut 3 bases from V and 5 bases from J; bases unmatched to any gene: 13. Germline-derived CDR1 and CDR2 are MNHNS and SASEGT. The CDR3 extends over 17 amino acids. CDR3 in amino acids: CASSEGVWERELDTQYF. As DNA, the CDR3 is TGTGCCAGCAGTGAGGGGGTTTGGGAGCGGGAGTTAGATACGCAGTATTTT.

This clone was recorded a few times. The chain employs TRBV7-9 and TRBJ1-2, with D perhaps matching TRBD1 (6 bases). With 5 bases removed from V and 2 bases from J, the gap between germline ends came to 9 bases. The CDR3 totals 13 residues. The germline CDR1 and CDR2 sequences are SEHNR and FQNEAQ (reference sequence). CDR3 region: CASSGTLNYGYTF. The DNA of the CDR3 is TGTGCCAGCAGCGGGACATTGAACTATGGCTACACCTTC.

This chain links TRBV7-2 with TRBJ2-7; 15 bases are a match to TRBD2. In germline, CDR1 is SGHTA, CDR2 FQGNSA. V lost 3 bases, J lost 6 bases, and 12 bases stayed unmatched. The CDR3 runs to 18 residues. The CDR3 loop is CASSLGTSGRRRGGEQYF. CDR3 bases: TGTGCCAGCAGCTTGGGGACTAGCGGGAGGCGGAGGGGGGGCGAGCAGTACTTC.

The rearrangement joins TRBV19 to TRBJ1-5; TRBD1 agrees at 7 bases. Per the germline V gene, CDR1 is LNHDA and CDR2 is SQIVND (reference sequence). This CDR3 has 14 residues. V gave up 6 bases and J gave up 7 bases; unmatched junction bases: 9. The CDR3 nucleotides are TGTGCCAGTAGCTCACAGGGGTTTGGACAGCCCCAGCATTTT. Protein: CASSSQGFGQPQHF.

This chain joins TRBV10-2 and TRBJ2-7; D remains ambiguous. V was trimmed by 0 bases and J by 4 bases, leaving 13 bases between them. The length of the CDR3 is 15 residues. CDR1 is WSHSY and CDR2 is SAAADI in the germline V gene. As DNA, the CDR3 is TGCGCCAGCAGTGAGTCTTTAGACACCCAATACGAGCAGTACTTC. Its translation is CASSESLDTQYEQYF.

The chain employs TRBV19 and TRBJ2-3; 7 positions agree with TRBD1. Trimming took 5 bases from V and 2 from J; bases not matched to a gene: 7. The CDR3 runs 15 residues. Germline V CDR1 and CDR2: LNHDA, SQIVND (reference sequence). The CDR3, as DNA: TGTGCCAGTAGTTTTAGGGACAGCTACACAGATACGCAGTATTTT. Its protein product is CASSFRDSYTDTQYF. Full variable domain (missing parts from reference TRBV19 and TRBJ2-3): DGGITQSPKYLFRKEGQNVTLSCEQNLNHDAMYWYRQDPGQGLRLIYYSQIVNDFQKGDIAEGYSVSREKKESFPLTVTSAQKNPTAFYLCASSFRDSYTDTQYFGPGTRLTVL.